This T cell receptor (beta chain) was captured in a study of T cell responses to AZD1222 COVID-19 vaccine. The repertoire was sequenced with immunoSEQ multiplex PCR; TCRdb's copy has only in-frame clones and lacks some. The sample carries tens of thousands of clones, approximately 82% recorded once. Findings and limits, study-wide: Donors were chiefly white British, with a greater number of females, and clonal diversity was perhaps underestimated. Targeting of unmutated variant regions was reportedly seen in nearly half of spike-specific TCRs. Spike-wide vaccine-associated CD4 TCRs dominated at 160-218 and 743-854. All repertoire sampling was performed exclusively after the peak T cell response.

About this clone itself: No antigen is known for it.

The CDR3 totals 15 residues. V was clipped by 0 bases and J by 0 bases; unmatched bases: 2. CDR1 and CDR2 (germline): MNHEY, SVGAGI. The chain uses TRBV6-5 and TRBJ2-7, with 7 nucleotides matching TRBD1. This TCR was sampled from an adult who received the AZD1222 COVID-19 vaccine. This specimen consisted of peripheral blood, obtained 28 days after the second AZD1222 dose. The CDR3 sequence is CASSYSGTVSYEQYF. The CDR3 nucleotides are TGTGCCAGCAGTTACTCCGGGACAGTCTCCTACGAGCAGTACTTC.